A single sample is the source of the 17 T cell receptor beta chains below, sequenced in a study of T cell responses to AZD1222 COVID-19 vaccine. The method was immunoSEQ multiplex PCR; TCRdb's version includes in-frame clones alone and lacks a portion of them. The sample lists 55,000 to 70,000 clones; more than 70% were seen once. The material sequenced was peripheral blood, taken on day 0 of AZD1222 vaccination. All receptors come from an adult in good health.

This sequence joins TRBV15 and TRBJ2-7; 7 bases are shared with TRBD1. After removal of 0 bases from V and 0 bases from J, the junction contained 5 bases not matched to a gene. The V gene's germline CDR1 is LNHNV and CDR2 YYDKDF (reference sequence). This CDR3 spans 16 amino acids. CDR3 region: CATSRDLGDSSYEQYF. The CDR3 bases are TGTGCCACCAGCAGAGATCTCGGGGACAGCTCCTACGAGCAGTACTTC.

This rearrangement joins TRBV9 to TRBJ1-3; D gene unclear. Trimming shortened V by 0 bases and J by 0 bases, and 7 bases separated the two germline ends. This CDR3 is 15 amino acids long. Germline values: CDR1 SGDLS, CDR2 YYNGEE. The DNA of the CDR3 is TGTGCCAGCAGCGTAGCGGGTGTCTCTGGAAACACCATATATTTT. Translating gives CASSVAGVSGNTIYF.

V and J are TRBV6-6 and TRBJ1-5; tentatively, D is TRBD1 (5 bases). The CDR3 runs 16 residues. Trimming took off 0 bases at V and 6 bases at J, with 15 bases between the two ends. Germline V gene sequence: CDR1 MNHNY, CDR2 SVGAGI (reference sequence). The chain's CDR3 is CASSYSTSGIGQPQHF. The CDR3 coding sequence is TGTGCCAGCAGTTACTCGACATCAGGGATCGGTCAGCCCCAGCATTTT.

V usage is TRBV3-1 (or the pseudogene TRBV3-2) and J usage is TRBJ1-4; D is perhaps TRBD1 (5 bases). V was pared by 5 bases and J by 4 bases, with 14 bases between. In germline, CDR1 is LGHDT, CDR2 YNNKEL (reference sequence). The CDR3 spans 15 residues. The CDR3 DNA reads TGTGCCAGCAGCTTCCGAAGACAGAATAATGAAAAACTGTTTTTT. Translated, it gives CASSFRRQNNEKLFF.

V gene TRBV3-1 (or the pseudogene TRBV3-2) combines with J gene TRBJ1-2, with TRBD1 identical over 9 bases. From germline, CDR1 is LGHDT and CDR2 YNNKEL (reference sequence). Trimming removed 3 bases from V and 4 bases from J; junction bases left unmatched: 6. The CDR3 loop spans 15 amino acids. The CDR3 spells CASSQDRDRVYGYTF. CDR3 DNA: TGTGCCAGCAGCCAGGACCGGGACAGGGTCTATGGCTACACCTTC.

The CDR3, as DNA: TGTGCCAGCAGTTACTCGACAGGGAGGTTGAATCAGCCCCAGCATTTT. Translation gives CASSYSTGRLNQPQHF. The chain couples TRBV6-2 or TRBV6-3 to TRBJ1-5, with 7 bases that match TRBD1. With 0 bases clipped from V and 4 bases from J, the junction kept 6 bases outside the gene matches. Germline lookup yields CDR1 MNHEY and CDR2 SVGEGT. The CDR3 runs 16 residues.

J is TRBJ1-6 and V is TRBV24-1, with unresolved D. The V gene lost 1 base and the J gene lost 7 bases, with 4 bases spanning the gap. This CDR3 has 13 residues. Germline CDR1 and CDR2: KGHDR and SFDVKD. The CDR3 loop is CATSDLGNSPLHF. Here the CDR3 DNA reads TGTGCCACCAGTGATTTAGGGAATTCACCCCTCCACTTT.

The V call is TRBV5-4, the J call TRBJ2-7, with 7 bases identical to TRBD2. This CDR3 spans 14 amino acids. Germline loops: CDR1 SGHNT, CDR2 YYREEE (reference sequence). Trimming took 0 bases from V and 4 from J; bases not matched to a gene: 4. The chain's CDR3 is CASSLAGRAYEQYF. CDR3 sequence (DNA): TGTGCCAGCAGCTTGGCGGGGAGGGCGTACGAGCAGTACTTC.

The chain links TRBV2 to TRBJ2-2; TRBD1 aligns across 10 bases. The V gene's germline CDR1 is SNHLY and CDR2 FYNNEI. V shed 6 bases, J shed 0 bases, and the junction held 4 bases outside the gene matches. This CDR3 region has 16 residues. CDR3 coding DNA: TGTGCCAGCAGCCGGGACAGGGGACCGAACACCGGGGAGCTGTTTTTT. It is translated as CASSRDRGPNTGELFF.

This chain joins TRBV20-1 and TRBJ1-5; possibly TRBD1 for D (6 bases). The CDR3 length is 13 residues. Germline CDR1 and CDR2: DFQATT and SNEGSKA (reference sequence). The V and J ends lost 5 bases and 3 bases respectively, with 11 bases between them. CDR3 nucleotides: TGCAGTGCTGGTGGGACACCCAATCAGCCCCAGCATTTT. Residues: CSAGGTPNQPQHF.

This chain connects TRBV20-1 to TRBJ1-2, with unresolved D. Germline CDR1 and CDR2: DFQATT and SNEGSKA (reference sequence). The CDR3 has 11 residues. Trimming removed 2 bases at V and 4 bases at J, with 5 bases between. Here the CDR3 reads CSARYSYGYTF. In DNA, the CDR3 is TGCAGTGCTAGATACAGCTATGGCTACACCTTC.

Only a few counts were recorded for this clone. This chain connects TRBV18 to TRBJ2-1, with D unclear. The V gene's germline CDR1 is KGHSH and CDR2 LQKENI. Trimming left V 2 bases short and J 12 bases short, with 14 bases between. The CDR3 extends over 13 amino acids. The CDR3 DNA sequence: TGTGCCAGCTCACCAAGGACCCAGTCGGGGCAGTTCTTC. Translating gives CASSPRTQSGQFF.

V gene TRBV15 combines with J gene TRBJ2-1; D is possibly TRBD2 (6 bases). The CDR3 totals 13 residues. V gave up 7 bases and J gave up 4 bases, with 11 bases separating them. The germline CDR1 and CDR2 sequences are LNHNV and YYDKDF (reference sequence). For the CDR3, the DNA is TGTGCCACCATGGGGGGTCTATACAATGAGCAGTTCTTC. Residues: CATMGGLYNEQFF.

V usage is TRBV6-2 or TRBV6-3 and J usage is TRBJ2-1, with D possibly matching TRBD2 (6 bases). V lost 5 bases and J 2 bases, leaving 16 bases between the germline ends. CDR3 size: 16 residues. Germline V lookup: CDR1 MNHEY, CDR2 SVGEGT. CDR3 bases: TGTGCCAGCAGTCCCCTTGGCGGGAAGGCCTACAATGAGCAGTTCTTC. The encoded protein is CASSPLGGKAYNEQFF.

This chain uses TRBV27 with TRBJ2-1; D is uncertain. Trimming cost V 3 bases and J 0 bases, with 6 bases left between them. Germline V gene lookup returns CDR1 MNHEY and CDR2 SMNVEV (reference sequence). This CDR3 region has 14 residues. CDR3 nucleotides: TGTGCCAGCAGTTTTGACGGCTCCTACAATGAGCAGTTCTTC. Its translation is CASSFDGSYNEQFF.

J is TRBJ2-1 and V is TRBV11-2; D is uncertain. Trimming took off 3 bases at V and 3 bases at J, with 3 bases between the two ends. Germline CDR1 and CDR2: SGHAT and FQNNGV. The CDR3 consists of 12 residues. CDR3 nucleotide sequence: TGTGCCAGCAGCTTTGACTACAATGAGCAGTTCTTC. Translating it yields CASSFDYNEQFF.

The chain combines TRBV15 with TRBJ1-5, with TRBD1 matching over 7 bases. CDR3 length equals 14 residues. CDR1 LNHNV and CDR2 YYDKDF come from the germline V gene (reference sequence). With 4 bases clipped from V and 6 bases from J, the junction kept 6 bases outside the gene matches. The chain's CDR3 is CATSKTGFGQPQHF. The CDR3 DNA follows: TGTGCCACCAGCAAGACAGGGTTTGGTCAGCCCCAGCATTTT.